Below, 12 T cell receptor beta chains from the same sample are listed, as sequenced in a study of chemoradiotherapy in HPV16-positive cancers. TCRdb's table, derived via immunoSEQ multiplex PCR, lists solely in-frame clones and lacks some. The sample records approximately 12,000 clones, about 60% being singletons. Sample collection was performed from a patient who underwent chemoradiotherapy. Receptors were obtained from a human donor with HPV-associated anogenital cancer.

By its share, this clone is medium-sized. V is TRBV15 and J is TRBJ1-1; 10 bases are a match to TRBD1. This CDR3 is built from 17 residues. J lost 2 bases, V lost 0 bases, and 6 bases had no gene match. Germline CDR1 and CDR2: LNHNV and YYDKDF (reference sequence). CDR3 sequence (DNA): TGTGCCACCAGCAGAGATTGGGGGACAGGGGCCAACACTGAAGCTTTCTTT. It encodes CATSRDWGTGANTEAFF.

This rearrangement joins TRBV2 to TRBJ2-5; D is uncertain. Germline V CDR1 and CDR2: SNHLY, FYNNEI. Trimming left V 5 bases short and J 7 bases short, with 14 bases between. The CDR3 runs to 13 residues. The CDR3 loop reads CASSPEASGTQYF. CDR3 sequence (DNA): TGTGCCAGCAGTCCTGAGGCGTCCGGGACCCAGTACTTC.

The V gene is TRBV7-2, the J gene TRBJ1-6; 7 bases line up with TRBD1. Losses at the gene ends were 5 bases for V and 7 bases for J; bases not matched to a gene: 8. The CDR3 runs to 15 residues. Germline assignment: CDR1 SGHTA and CDR2 FQGNSA. The CDR3 DNA follows: TGTGCCAGCAGCGGGTACAGGGGTCCCAATTCACCCCTCCACTTT. As protein: CASSGYRGPNSPLHF.

V usage is TRBV28 and J usage is TRBJ1-6, with 8 bases aligning to TRBD1. Germline loops: CDR1 MDHEN, CDR2 SYDVKM. The CDR3 spans 15 residues. The V gene end was trimmed by 5 bases and the J gene end by 7 bases; junction bases not matched to a gene: 7. The CDR3 region has the DNA TGTGCCAGCAGTATCCGGACAGGGACCAATTCACCCCTCCACTTT. Encoded protein: CASSIRTGTNSPLHF.

A few counts support this clone. V gene TRBV6-1 combines with J gene TRBJ2-1; 7 bases line up with TRBD2. The germline V gene encodes CDR1 MNHNS and CDR2 SASEGT. This CDR3 contains 14 residues. Trimming at V came to 8 bases and at J to 7 bases, leaving 11 bases not matched to a gene. The DNA for the CDR3 is TGTGCCAGCGGGGGGGGAAGAGAGACGAATGAGCAGTTCTTC. This encodes CASGGGRETNEQFF.

V gene TRBV9 combines with J gene TRBJ2-5, with D uncertain. CDR1 SGDLS and CDR2 YYNGEE come from the germline V gene. CDR3 length: 14 amino acids. The ends were cut back, 4 bases at V and 3 bases at J, with 13 bases in the middle. DNA of the CDR3: TGTGCCAGCAGCCTAGGGTGGGCAGAAGAGACCCAGTACTTC. Its translation is CASSLGWAEETQYF.

This clone has just a few counts. The chain couples TRBV29-1 to TRBJ2-7; perhaps D is TRBD1 or TRBD2 (5 bases each). The V end lost 3 bases, the J end lost 4 bases, and 16 bases lay between the germline ends. There are 14 residues in the CDR3. CDR1 is SQVTM and CDR2 is ANQGSEA in the germline V gene. The CDR3 nucleotides are TGCAGCGTTGATCACAAGGCTGGGGGTTACGAGCAGTACTTC. Amino acids: CSVDHKAGGYEQYF.

The chain uses TRBV11-2 and TRBJ1-4; D may be TRBD1 (5 bases). The germline V gene has CDR1 SGHAT and CDR2 FQNNGV. There are 15 residues in the CDR3. Trimming took off 7 bases at V and 1 base at J, with 13 bases between the two ends. CDR3 residues: CASTPLGGTNEKLFF. The DNA for the CDR3 is TGTGCCAGCACACCGCTGGGGGGAACTAATGAAAAACTGTTTTTT.

The chain recombines TRBV18 with TRBJ2-2; perhaps TRBD2 as D (6 bases). In germline, CDR1 is KGHSH, CDR2 LQKENI. There are 16 residues in the CDR3. The V end was cut by 3 bases, the J end by 2 bases, with 13 bases between. CDR3 nucleotides: TGTGCCAGCTCACCTCGCGGGGCGGCTAACACCGGGGAGCTGTTTTTT. Translated: CASSPRGAANTGELFF. Full variable domain (outside the CDR3, taken from reference TRBV18 and TRBJ2-2): NAGVMQNPRHLVRRRGQEARLRCSPMKGHSHVYWYRQLPEEGLKFMVYLQKENIIDESGMPKERFSAEFPKEGPSILRIQQVVRGDSAAYFCASSPRGAANTGELFFGEGSRLTVL.

The chain joins TRBV2 to TRBJ2-5; 9 bases fit TRBD2. The ends lost 7 bases at V and 2 bases at J; junction bases unmatched: 11. The germline gives CDR1 SNHLY, CDR2 FYNNEI. The CDR3 is made up of 16 amino acids. The CDR3 sequence: CASMLGSGGRQETQYF. CDR3 sequence (DNA): TGTGCCAGCATGTTGGGTAGCGGGGGTAGGCAAGAGACCCAGTACTTC.

The J gene is TRBJ2-3, the V gene TRBV18; D unresolved. The CDR3 sequence is 13 residues long. Deletions cut 1 base from V and 5 bases from J, with 7 bases between. Germline V gene lookup returns CDR1 KGHSH and CDR2 LQKENI. CDR3 DNA sequence: TGTGCCAGCTCACCACGACCGAGAGATACGCAGTATTTT. Protein product: CASSPRPRDTQYF.

The V and J genes are TRBV28 and TRBJ1-2; perhaps TRBD1 as D (6 bases). Germline loops: CDR1 MDHEN, CDR2 SYDVKM. V dropped 5 bases and J dropped 7 bases, with 11 bases sitting between them. This CDR3 spans 12 amino acids. The CDR3 nucleotides are TGTGCCAGCAGTACAGGGAGAGGTGGCTACACCTTC. It yields the protein CASSTGRGGYTF.